The 21 T cell receptor beta chains in this list originate from one sample, sequenced in a study of blood T cell repertoires in COVID-19. Using immunoSEQ multiplex PCR, the repertoire was profiled, and TCRdb retains in-frame clones only, with some absent. Among about half a million clones listed, about 91% were seen once. Sequencing was done on a sample of peripheral blood. These receptors were collected from a man between 18 and 29 years old with COVID-19, enrolled during active disease.

The CDR3 DNA sequence: TGTGCCAGTAGTATTGCAGGGGCCGGGGAGCTGTTTTTT. This translates into CASSIAGAGELFF. The chain has TRBV19 and TRBJ2-2; perhaps TRBD1 as D (6 bases). The V end was cut by 3 bases, the J end by 6 bases, with 8 bases between. CDR3 length: 13 amino acids. Looked up from germline, CDR1 is LNHDA and CDR2 is SQIVND (reference sequence).

The rearrangement joins TRBV14 to TRBJ1-1; the D gene is possibly TRBD1 (6 bases). V lost 4 bases, J lost 2 bases, and 14 bases lay in between. Germline values: CDR1 SGHDN, CDR2 FVKESK. The CDR3 extends over 15 amino acids. The CDR3 region is CASSPHRVENTEAFF. In nucleotides, the CDR3 is TGTGCCAGCAGCCCACACAGGGTGGAAAACACTGAAGCTTTCTTT.

The V and J genes are TRBV12-3 or TRBV12-4 and TRBJ2-1, with D perhaps TRBD1 (5 bases). V was trimmed by 7 bases and J by 9 bases, leaving 13 bases between them. This CDR3 comprises 12 residues. This CDR3 is CASTSRVSEQFF. CDR3 coding DNA: TGTGCCAGCACCTCCAGGGTATCTGAGCAGTTCTTC.

The chain has TRBV6-5 and TRBJ2-5; weak D call: TRBD2 (5 bases). The CDR3 is 15 amino acids. Trimming shortened V by 6 bases and J by 2 bases, and 16 bases separated the two germline ends. CDR1 and CDR2 (germline): MNHEY, SVGAGI. The CDR3, as DNA: TGTGCCAGCAGGGGCGGACTCCGTACACAAGAGACCCAGTACTTC. Encoded protein: CASRGGLRTQETQYF.

J is TRBJ1-3 and V is TRBV5-4; tentative D call: TRBD1 (6 bases). With 4 bases removed from V and 0 bases from J, the gap between germline ends came to 8 bases. CDR3 length equals 14 residues. Germline values: CDR1 SGHNT, CDR2 YYREEE (reference sequence). The CDR3 DNA follows: TGTGCCAGCAGCGCGGACAGCTCTGGAAACACCATATATTTT. Encoded protein: CASSADSSGNTIYF.

This clone appeared a single time. The chain is built from TRBV2 and TRBJ2-5; no definite D call. The CDR3 spans 13 residues. The germline CDR1 and CDR2 sequences are SNHLY and FYNNEI. V gave up 3 bases and J gave up 5 bases, with 10 bases separating them. CDR3 nucleotide sequence: TGTGCCAGCAGTGAGAGCTGGGCGGAGACCCAGTACTTC. Amino acids: CASSESWAETQYF.

The rearrangement uses TRBV19 and TRBJ2-5; possibly TRBD2 for D (6 bases). CDR3 length: 14 amino acids. Trimming took off 4 bases at V and 5 bases at J, with 14 bases between the two ends. The germline gives CDR1 LNHDA, CDR2 SQIVND (reference sequence). This CDR3 reads CASSTGLLWETQYF. The CDR3 DNA is TGTGCCAGTAGTACGGGACTTTTGTGGGAGACCCAGTACTTC.

V usage is TRBV24-1 and J usage is TRBJ1-1; D call uncertain. The V end lost 5 bases, the J end lost 3 bases, and 15 bases lay between the germline ends. The CDR3 sequence is 15 residues long. Germline-derived CDR1 and CDR2 are KGHDR and SFDVKD. The CDR3 loop is CATSATGSSHTEAFF. CDR3 DNA: TGTGCCACCAGTGCCACCGGGTCCAGTCACACTGAAGCTTTCTTT.

The chain combines TRBV6-6 with TRBJ1-1, with a weak D call TRBD1 (5 bases). Germline V gene sequence: CDR1 MNHNY, CDR2 SVGAGI (reference sequence). The CDR3 has 14 residues. V was pared by 6 bases and J by 3 bases, with 14 bases between. The CDR3: CASRRQIPDTEAFF. The CDR3 nucleotides read TGTGCCAGCAGGAGACAGATCCCCGACACTGAAGCTTTCTTT.

This clone has just a few counts. The gene calls are TRBV29-1 and TRBJ1-1, with D perhaps matching TRBD1 (5 bases). CDR3 length: 13 residues. Germline-derived CDR1 and CDR2 are SQVTM and ANQGSEA. Trimming pared 8 bases from V and 6 bases from J, leaving 19 bases between. The CDR3: CSPSNSPGSEAFF. The DNA of the CDR3 is TGCAGCCCCTCAAACTCTCCAGGGTCTGAAGCTTTCTTT.

About this clone: This clone may be a read error of a much larger clone one base away. The chain carries TRBV6-5 and TRBJ2-7; 9 bases fit TRBD1. This CDR3 contains 14 residues. CDR1 is MNHEY, CDR2 SVGAGI, per germline. V lost 5 bases to trimming and J lost 0 bases; unmatched junction nucleotides: 2. Written as DNA, the CDR3 is TGTGCCAGCAGTCGGACAGGGGACTCCTACGAGCAGTACTTC. It codes for CASSRTGDSYEQYF.

The chain couples TRBV2 to TRBJ1-4; tentatively, D is TRBD1 (6 bases). CDR1 is SNHLY, CDR2 FYNNEI, per germline. Between the trimmed V and J ends, which lost 3 bases and 10 bases, there was a span of 15 bases. The CDR3 is 14 residues long. This CDR3 is CASSDKGVVGKLFF. In nucleotides, the CDR3 is TGTGCCAGCAGTGACAAGGGGGTAGTTGGAAAACTGTTTTTT.

V is TRBV7-9 and J is TRBJ1-2; weak D call: TRBD1 (5 bases). The CDR3 consists of 15 residues. V lost 2 bases and J lost 1, with 11 bases in between. CDR1 is SEHNR and CDR2 is FQNEAQ in the germline V gene (reference sequence). The CDR3 spells CASSLKGADNYGYTF. The CDR3 DNA follows: TGTGCCAGCAGCTTAAAAGGGGCGGATAACTATGGCTACACCTTC.

This clone was seen a few times. The chain is built from TRBV5-4 and TRBJ1-2, with a tentative D call TRBD1 (5 bases). The CDR3 extends over 14 amino acids. The germline V gene has CDR1 SGHNT and CDR2 YYREEE (reference sequence). V was clipped by 0 bases and J by 4 bases, with 10 bases between them. This chain's CDR3 is CASSLDQGAYGYTF. The DNA of the CDR3 is TGTGCCAGCAGCTTGGATCAGGGTGCCTATGGCTACACCTTC.

This chain joins TRBV25-1 and TRBJ2-7; D gene unclear. CDR1 is MGHDK and CDR2 is SYGVNS in the germline V gene. Trimming cost V 4 bases and J 0 bases, with 7 bases left between them. The CDR3 is made up of 13 amino acids. In DNA, the CDR3 is TGTGCCAGCAGTGTGCCGAGCTCCTACGAGCAGTACTTC. This codes for CASSVPSSYEQYF.

The rearrangement uses TRBV11-2 and TRBJ1-2; 8 bases agree with TRBD1. J gave up 6 bases and V 0 bases, and 9 bases lay outside the gene matches. Looked up from germline, CDR1 is SGHAT and CDR2 is FQNNGV. This CDR3 spans 16 amino acids. The CDR3 is CASSLEGPRTGHGYTF. The CDR3 region has the DNA TGTGCCAGCAGCTTAGAGGGACCTAGGACAGGGCATGGCTACACCTTC.

V gene TRBV9 combines with J gene TRBJ2-3; D not certain. Germline lookup yields CDR1 SGDLS and CDR2 YYNGEE. The CDR3 spans 13 residues. Trimming cost V 5 bases and J 4 bases, with 11 bases left between them. The CDR3 bases are TGTGCCAGCAGACCCCCGGTAGCAGATACGCAGTATTTT. It is translated as CASRPPVADTQYF.

This sequence joins TRBV28 and TRBJ2-2; 7 bases match TRBD1. CDR1 MDHEN and CDR2 SYDVKM come from the germline V gene. V lost 2 bases and J lost 3; bases outside the gene matches: 3. The CDR3 loop spans 15 amino acids. This CDR3 is CASSLGDRHTGELFF. CDR3 bases: TGTGCCAGCAGTTTAGGGGACAGACACACCGGGGAGCTGTTTTTT.

The V call is TRBV3-1 (or the pseudogene TRBV3-2), the J call TRBJ2-7, with TRBD1 identical over 11 bases. The junction had 4 bases not matched to a gene; V was cut back by 3 bases and J by 3 bases. The CDR3 runs 15 residues. Looked up from germline, CDR1 is LGHDT and CDR2 is YNNKEL (reference sequence). DNA of the CDR3: TGTGCCAGCAGCCATCCCGGGACAGGGGGCTACGAGCAGTACTTC. It is translated as CASSHPGTGGYEQYF.

The chain recombines TRBV30 with TRBJ1-1; the match to TRBD1 covers 9 bases. The germline V gene has CDR1 GTSNPN and CDR2 SVGIG (reference sequence). CDR3 length: 13 amino acids. V trimming: 1 base; J trimming: 11 bases; junction bases outside the gene matches: 8. As DNA, the CDR3 is TGTGCCTGGAGTGCCGGGACAGGGAGGTGGGCTTTCTTT. As protein: CAWSAGTGRWAFF.

V is TRBV7-3 and J is TRBJ2-1, with 12 nucleotides matching TRBD2. The germline gives CDR1 SGHTA, CDR2 FQGTGA. There are 15 residues in the CDR3. With 2 bases clipped from V and 7 bases from J, the junction kept 3 bases outside the gene matches. This CDR3 reads CASSLSSGRENEQFF. The CDR3, as DNA: TGTGCCAGCAGCTTATCTAGCGGGAGGGAGAATGAGCAGTTCTTC. The whole variable domain, filled in from reference TRBV7-3 and TRBJ2-1, reads GAGVSQTPSNKVTEKGKYVELRCDPISGHTALYWYRQSLGQGPEFLIYFQGTGAADDSGLPNDRFFAVRPEGSVSTLKIQRTERGDSAVYLCASSLSSGRENEQFFGPGTRLTVL.